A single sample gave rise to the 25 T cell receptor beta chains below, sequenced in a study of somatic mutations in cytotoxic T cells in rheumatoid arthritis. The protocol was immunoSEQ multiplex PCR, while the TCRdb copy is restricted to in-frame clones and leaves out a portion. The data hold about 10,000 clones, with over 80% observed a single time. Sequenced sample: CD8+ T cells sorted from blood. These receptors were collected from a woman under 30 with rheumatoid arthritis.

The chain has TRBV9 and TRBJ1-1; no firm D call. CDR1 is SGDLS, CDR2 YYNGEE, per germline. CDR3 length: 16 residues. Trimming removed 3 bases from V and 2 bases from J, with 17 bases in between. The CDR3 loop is CASSASTGIGNTEAFF. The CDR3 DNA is TGTGCCAGCAGCGCCTCAACGGGGATTGGCAACACTGAAGCTTTCTTT.

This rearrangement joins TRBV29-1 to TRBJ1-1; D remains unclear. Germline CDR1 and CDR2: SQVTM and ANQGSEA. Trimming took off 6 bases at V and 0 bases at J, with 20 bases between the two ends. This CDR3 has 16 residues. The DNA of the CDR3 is TGCAGCGTCGTGGCACCCTGGGCAGATATGAACACTGAAGCTTTCTTT. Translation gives CSVVAPWADMNTEAFF.

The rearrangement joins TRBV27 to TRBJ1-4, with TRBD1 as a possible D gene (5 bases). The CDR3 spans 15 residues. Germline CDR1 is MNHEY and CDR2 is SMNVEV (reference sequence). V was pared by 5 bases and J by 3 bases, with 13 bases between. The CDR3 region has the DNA TGTGCCAGCAGTCCCTGGGGCAGCCCTAATGAAAAACTGTTTTTT. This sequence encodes CASSPWGSPNEKLFF.

This chain's CDR3 is CASSHDSRLNTEAFF. The DNA of the CDR3 is TGTGCCAGCAGCCATGACAGCAGATTGAACACTGAAGCTTTCTTT. The rearrangement joins TRBV7-2 to TRBJ1-1; D is perhaps TRBD1 (5 bases). This CDR3 spans 15 amino acids. Looked up from germline, CDR1 is SGHTA and CDR2 is FQGNSA. V was cut by 5 bases and J by 0 bases, with 13 bases left in between.

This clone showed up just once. The DNA for the CDR3 is TGTGCCAGTAGTCCCGCTAGCGCCTCTAGCACAGATACGCAGTATTTT. Its protein is CASSPASASSTDTQYF. The gene calls are TRBV19 and TRBJ2-3; TRBD2 is a possible D gene (6 bases). Trimming stripped 5 bases from V and 0 bases from J, with 15 bases between. Germline V gives CDR1 LNHDA, CDR2 SQIVND (reference sequence). The CDR3 length is 16 residues.

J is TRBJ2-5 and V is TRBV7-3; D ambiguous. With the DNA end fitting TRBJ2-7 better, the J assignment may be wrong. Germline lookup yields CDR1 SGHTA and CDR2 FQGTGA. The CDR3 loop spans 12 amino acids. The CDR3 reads CASSHTPYEQYF. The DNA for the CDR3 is TGTGCCAGCAGCCATACGCCCTACGAGCAGTACTTC.

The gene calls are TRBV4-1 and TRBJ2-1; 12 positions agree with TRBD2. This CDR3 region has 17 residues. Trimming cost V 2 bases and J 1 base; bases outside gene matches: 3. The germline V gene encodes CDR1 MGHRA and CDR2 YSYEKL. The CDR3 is CASSQTTSGRSYNEQFF. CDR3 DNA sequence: TGCGCCAGCAGCCAAACTACTAGCGGGAGGTCCTACAATGAGCAGTTCTTC.

CDR3 protein: CASSSEAGLQETQYF. The DNA of the CDR3 is TGTGCCAGCAGCTCCGAGGCAGGGCTTCAAGAGACCCAGTACTTC. The chain combines TRBV11-2 with TRBJ2-5, with D perhaps TRBD1 (5 bases). The CDR3 totals 15 residues. V shed 4 bases and J shed 2 bases, with 14 bases lying between them. Germline loops: CDR1 SGHAT, CDR2 FQNNGV.

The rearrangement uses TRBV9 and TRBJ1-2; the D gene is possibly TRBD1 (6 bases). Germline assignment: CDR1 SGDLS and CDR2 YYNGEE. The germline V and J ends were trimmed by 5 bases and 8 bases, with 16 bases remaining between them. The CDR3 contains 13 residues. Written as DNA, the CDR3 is TGTGCCAGCAGGCGAAACACAGGGAGCGGCTACACCTTC. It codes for CASRRNTGSGYTF. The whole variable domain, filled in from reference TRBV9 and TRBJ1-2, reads DSGVTQTPKHLITATGQRVTLRCSPRSGDLSVYWYQQSLDQGLQFLIQYYNGEERAKGNILERFSAQQFPDLHSELNLSSLELGDSALYFCASRRNTGSGYTFGSGTRLTVV.

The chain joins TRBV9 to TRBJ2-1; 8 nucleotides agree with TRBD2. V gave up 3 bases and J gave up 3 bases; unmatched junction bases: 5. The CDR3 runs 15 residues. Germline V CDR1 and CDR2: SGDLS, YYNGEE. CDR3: CASSAGTSRYNEQFF. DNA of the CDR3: TGTGCCAGCAGCGCTGGGACTAGTCGCTACAATGAGCAGTTCTTC.

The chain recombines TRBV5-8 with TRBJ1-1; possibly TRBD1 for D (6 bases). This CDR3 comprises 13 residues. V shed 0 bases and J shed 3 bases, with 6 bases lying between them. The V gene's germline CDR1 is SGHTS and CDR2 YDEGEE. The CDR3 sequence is CASSLAGDTEAFF. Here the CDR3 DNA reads TGTGCCAGCAGCTTGGCAGGGGACACTGAAGCTTTCTTT.

The DNA of the CDR3 is TGTGCCAGCAGCTTATCGGGGGGAACTGAAGCTTTCTTT. Its protein is CASSLSGGTEAFF. V is TRBV7-3 and J is TRBJ1-1, with D possibly being TRBD1 (5 bases). Germline V lookup: CDR1 SGHTA, CDR2 FQGTGA. V shed 2 bases and J shed 5 bases, with 9 bases lying between them. This CDR3 comprises 13 residues.

The CDR3: CASSQVRASGNTIYF. CDR3 nucleotide sequence: TGCGCCAGCAGCCAAGTTCGCGCCTCTGGAAACACCATATATTTT. This chain uses TRBV4-3 with TRBJ1-3; D ambiguous. The V gene lost 1 base and the J gene lost 0 bases, with 7 bases spanning the gap. In germline, CDR1 is LGHNA, CDR2 YSLEER. The CDR3 is 15 residues long.

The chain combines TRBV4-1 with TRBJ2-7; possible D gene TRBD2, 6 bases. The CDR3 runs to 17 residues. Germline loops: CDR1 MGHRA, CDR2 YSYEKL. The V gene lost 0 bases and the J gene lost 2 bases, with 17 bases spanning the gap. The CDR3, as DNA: TGCGCCAGCAGCCAAGAAACCCCCATAGCGGCACCCTACGAGCAGTACTTC. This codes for CASSQETPIAAPYEQYF.

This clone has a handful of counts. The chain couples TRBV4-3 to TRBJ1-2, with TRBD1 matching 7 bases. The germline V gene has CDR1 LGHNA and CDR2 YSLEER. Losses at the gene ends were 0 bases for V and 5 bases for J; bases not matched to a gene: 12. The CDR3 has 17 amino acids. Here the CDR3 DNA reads TGCGCCAGCAGCCAAGAAGGTGGACTTGTCAGGGGGTATGGCTACACCTTC. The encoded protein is CASSQEGGLVRGYGYTF.

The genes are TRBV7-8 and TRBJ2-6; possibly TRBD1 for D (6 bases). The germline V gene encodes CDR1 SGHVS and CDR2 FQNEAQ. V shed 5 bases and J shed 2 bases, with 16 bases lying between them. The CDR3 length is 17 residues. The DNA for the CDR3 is TGTGCCAGCAGCCGCGGACAGCCTCTTGCTGGGGCCAACGTCCTGACTTTC. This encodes CASSRGQPLAGANVLTF.

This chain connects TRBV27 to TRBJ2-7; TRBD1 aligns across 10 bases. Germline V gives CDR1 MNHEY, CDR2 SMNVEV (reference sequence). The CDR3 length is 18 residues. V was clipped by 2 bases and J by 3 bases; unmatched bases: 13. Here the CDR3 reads CASSLAWGTGDFHYEQYF. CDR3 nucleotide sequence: TGTGCCAGCAGTTTAGCATGGGGGACAGGGGACTTCCACTACGAGCAGTACTTC.

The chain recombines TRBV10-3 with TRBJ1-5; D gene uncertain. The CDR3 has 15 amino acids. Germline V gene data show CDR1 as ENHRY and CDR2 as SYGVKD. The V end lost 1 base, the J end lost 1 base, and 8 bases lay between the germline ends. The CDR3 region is CAISEWEGSNQPQHF. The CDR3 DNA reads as TGTGCCATCAGTGAGTGGGAGGGCAGCAATCAGCCCCAGCATTTT.

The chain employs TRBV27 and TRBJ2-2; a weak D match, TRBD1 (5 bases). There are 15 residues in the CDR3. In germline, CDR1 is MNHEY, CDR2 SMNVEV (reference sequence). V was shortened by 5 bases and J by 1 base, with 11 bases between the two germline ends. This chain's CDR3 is CASSVRTMNTGELFF. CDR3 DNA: TGTGCCAGCAGTGTTAGGACAATGAACACCGGGGAGCTGTTTTTT.

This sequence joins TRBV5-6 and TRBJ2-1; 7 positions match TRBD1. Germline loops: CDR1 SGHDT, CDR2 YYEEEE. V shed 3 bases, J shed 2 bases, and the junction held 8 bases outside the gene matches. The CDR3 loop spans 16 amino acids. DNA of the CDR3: TGTGCCAGCAGCTGGGGACAGACATTACCCTACAATGAGCAGTTCTTC. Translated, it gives CASSWGQTLPYNEQFF.

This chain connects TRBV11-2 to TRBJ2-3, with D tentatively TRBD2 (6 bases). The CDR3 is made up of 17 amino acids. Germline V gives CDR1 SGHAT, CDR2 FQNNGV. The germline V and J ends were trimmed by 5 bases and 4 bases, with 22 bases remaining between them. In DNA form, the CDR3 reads TGTGCCAGCAGCCCAACTGGGACTCTCGTGGGGGCAGATACGCAGTATTTT. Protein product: CASSPTGTLVGADTQYF.

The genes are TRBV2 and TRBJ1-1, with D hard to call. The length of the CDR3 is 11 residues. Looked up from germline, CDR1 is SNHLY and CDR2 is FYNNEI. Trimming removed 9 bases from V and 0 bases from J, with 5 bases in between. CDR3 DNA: TGTGCCAGTCAGGTGAACACTGAAGCTTTCTTT. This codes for CASQVNTEAFF.

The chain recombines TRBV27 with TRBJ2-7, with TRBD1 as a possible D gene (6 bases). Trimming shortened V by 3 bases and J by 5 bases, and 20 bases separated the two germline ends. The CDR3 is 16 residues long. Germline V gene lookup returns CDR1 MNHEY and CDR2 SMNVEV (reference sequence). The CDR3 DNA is TGTGCCAGCAGTTTCGGGACACCGGATTGGAAGAACGAGCAGTACTTC. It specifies CASSFGTPDWKNEQYF.

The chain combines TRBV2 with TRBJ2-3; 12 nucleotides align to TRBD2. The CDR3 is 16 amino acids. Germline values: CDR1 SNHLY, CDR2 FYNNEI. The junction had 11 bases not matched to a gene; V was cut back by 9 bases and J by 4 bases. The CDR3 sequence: CARVPSLAGGADTQYF. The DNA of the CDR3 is TGTGCCAGGGTCCCCTCACTAGCGGGGGGAGCAGATACGCAGTATTTT.

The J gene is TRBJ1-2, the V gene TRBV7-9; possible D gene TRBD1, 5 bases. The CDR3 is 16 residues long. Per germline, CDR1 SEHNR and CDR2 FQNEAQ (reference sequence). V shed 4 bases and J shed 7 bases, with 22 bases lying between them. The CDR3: CASSSVAGGALSGYTF. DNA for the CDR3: TGTGCCAGCAGCTCTGTAGCGGGTGGGGCCCTGAGTGGCTACACCTTC.